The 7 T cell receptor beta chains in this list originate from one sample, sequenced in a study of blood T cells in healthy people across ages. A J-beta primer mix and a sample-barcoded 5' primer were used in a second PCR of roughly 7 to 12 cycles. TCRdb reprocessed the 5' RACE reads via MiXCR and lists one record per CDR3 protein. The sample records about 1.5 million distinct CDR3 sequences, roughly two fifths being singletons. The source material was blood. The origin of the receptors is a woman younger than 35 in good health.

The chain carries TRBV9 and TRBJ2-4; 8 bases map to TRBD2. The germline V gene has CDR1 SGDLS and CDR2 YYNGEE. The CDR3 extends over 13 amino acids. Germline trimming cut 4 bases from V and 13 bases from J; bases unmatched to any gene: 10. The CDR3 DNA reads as TGTGCCAGCAGCCCCCCCGGGGGACTAGAGCAGTACTTC. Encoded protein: CASSPPGGLEQYF.

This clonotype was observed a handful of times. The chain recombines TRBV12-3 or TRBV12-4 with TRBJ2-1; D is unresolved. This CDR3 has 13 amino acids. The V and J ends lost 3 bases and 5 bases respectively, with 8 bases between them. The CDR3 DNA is TGTGCCAGCAGTTTTTACAAAAACAATGAGCAGTTCTTC. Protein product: CASSFYKNNEQFF.

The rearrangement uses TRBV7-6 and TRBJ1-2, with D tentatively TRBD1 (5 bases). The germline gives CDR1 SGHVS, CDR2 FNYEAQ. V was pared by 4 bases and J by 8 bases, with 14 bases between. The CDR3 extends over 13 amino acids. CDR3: CASSWLQEQGYTF. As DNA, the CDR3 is TGTGCCAGCAGCTGGCTACAGGAGCAAGGCTACACCTTC.

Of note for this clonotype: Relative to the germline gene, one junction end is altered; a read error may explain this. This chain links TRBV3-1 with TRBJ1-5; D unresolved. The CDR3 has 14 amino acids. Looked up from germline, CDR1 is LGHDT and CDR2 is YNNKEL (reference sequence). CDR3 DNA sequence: TGTGCCAGCAGCAACACCGGAGGCAAGCAGCCCCAGCATTTT. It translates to CASSNTGGKQPQHF.

In nucleotides, the CDR3 is TGTGCCAGCAGTTCCGACGGGACAGCTAATGAAAAACTGTTTTTT. This gives the protein CASSSDGTANEKLFF. The chain has TRBV12-3 or TRBV12-4 and TRBJ1-4; the match to TRBD1 covers 7 bases. The junction had 5 bases not matched to a gene; V was cut back by 4 bases and J by 3 bases. CDR3 length: 15 residues.

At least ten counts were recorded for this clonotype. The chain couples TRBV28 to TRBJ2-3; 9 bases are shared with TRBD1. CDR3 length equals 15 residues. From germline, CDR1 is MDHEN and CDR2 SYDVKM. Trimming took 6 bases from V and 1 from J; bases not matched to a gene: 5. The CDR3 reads CASSLWTGGTDTQYF. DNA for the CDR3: TGTGCCAGCAGCTTGTGGACAGGGGGCACAGATACGCAGTATTTT.

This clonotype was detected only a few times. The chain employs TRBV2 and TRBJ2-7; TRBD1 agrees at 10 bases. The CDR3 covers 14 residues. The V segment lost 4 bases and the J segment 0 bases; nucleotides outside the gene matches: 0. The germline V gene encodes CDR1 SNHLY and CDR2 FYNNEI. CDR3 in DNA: TGTGCCAGCAGTGGACAGGGGGCCTCCTACGAGCAGTACTTC. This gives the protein CASSGQGASYEQYF.